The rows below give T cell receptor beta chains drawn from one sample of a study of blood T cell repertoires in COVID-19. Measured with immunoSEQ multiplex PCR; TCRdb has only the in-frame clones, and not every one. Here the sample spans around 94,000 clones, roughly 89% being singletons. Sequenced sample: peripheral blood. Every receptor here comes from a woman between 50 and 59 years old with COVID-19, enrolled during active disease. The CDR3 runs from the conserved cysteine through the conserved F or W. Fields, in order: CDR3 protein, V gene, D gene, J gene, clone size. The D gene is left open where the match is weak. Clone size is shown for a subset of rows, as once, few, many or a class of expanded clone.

CDR3 protein: CASRDTREKLFF
V gene: TRBV19
D gene: -
J gene: TRBJ1-4
clone size: -

CDR3 protein: CASSLGREGGNNQPQHF
V gene: TRBV27
D gene: -
J gene: TRBJ1-5
clone size: -

CDR3 protein: CASSDGWLAVDTQYF
V gene: TRBV11-2
D gene: -
J gene: TRBJ2-3
clone size: few

CDR3 protein: CASSWTQGVGELFF
V gene: TRBV5-1
D gene: TRBD1
J gene: TRBJ2-2
clone size: -

CDR3 protein: CASSFWQADNEKLFF
V gene: TRBV7-9
D gene: -
J gene: TRBJ1-4
clone size: -

CDR3 protein: CASSGHMGSPLHF
V gene: TRBV19
D gene: -
J gene: TRBJ1-6
clone size: -

CDR3 protein: CAWRLGRGNGYTF
V gene: TRBV30
D gene: -
J gene: TRBJ1-2
clone size: -

CDR3 protein: CASSGKRTGTMNTEAFF
V gene: TRBV27
D gene: TRBD1
J gene: TRBJ1-1
clone size: once

CDR3 protein: CASSLTGGRYGYTF
V gene: TRBV5-4
D gene: TRBD1
J gene: TRBJ1-2
clone size: -

CDR3 protein: CASNHYMIFPGQGSTSTDTQYF
V gene: TRBV19
D gene: TRBD1
J gene: TRBJ2-3
clone size: -